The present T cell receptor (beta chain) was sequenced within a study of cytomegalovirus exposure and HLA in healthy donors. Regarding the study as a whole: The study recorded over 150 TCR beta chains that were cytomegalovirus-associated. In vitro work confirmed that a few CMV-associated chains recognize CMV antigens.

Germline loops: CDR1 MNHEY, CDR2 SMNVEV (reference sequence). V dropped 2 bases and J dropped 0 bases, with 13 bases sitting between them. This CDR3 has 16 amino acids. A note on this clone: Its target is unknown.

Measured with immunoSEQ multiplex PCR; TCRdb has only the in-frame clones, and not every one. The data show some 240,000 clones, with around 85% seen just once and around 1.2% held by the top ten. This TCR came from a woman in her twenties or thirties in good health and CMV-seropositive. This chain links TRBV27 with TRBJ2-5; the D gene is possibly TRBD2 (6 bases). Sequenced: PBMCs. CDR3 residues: CASSLTFAGNQETQYF. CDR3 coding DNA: TGTGCCAGCAGTTTAACGTTTGCGGGGAACCAAGAGACCCAGTACTTC.